This T cell receptor beta chain is drawn from a study of metastatic and nonmetastatic thyroid tumors (dated by TCRdb to the early 2020s). Notes on the research overall: The researchers compared repertoires between peripheral blood samples and tumor or nodule tissue samples from patients with malignant or benign thyroid disease.

Overall study results and their limits: In both blood and tumor samples, TCR beta diversity was reported to be significantly higher in malignant tumors than in benign nodules.

From its cysteine to its phenylalanine, the CDR3 spans 14 amino acids. The kept DNA is CDR3 alone, 42 bases in frame from the first base. CDR1 and CDR2 are drawn from the germline V gene (reference sequence): DFQATT, SNEGSKA. V is reduced by 1 base and J by 2 bases, leaving a spacing of 9 bases between them. This clone has a count of ten or more. What antigen it recognizes has not been identified. No base quality information exists; no much larger clone differs at one position. Before undergoing thyroid surgery, none of the patients had been given any kind of treatment. The study retrospectively analysed patient clinical samples collected from about 2012 to 2019 using T-cell receptor beta sequencing. Receptor libraries were prepared by PCR. TCRdb shows the sequencer as Illumina HiSeq 4000. High-throughput sequencing was used to profile the CDR3 region of the TCR beta-chain in every patient. Per the authors' processing: Drawing on CDR3 differences between clinicopathological groups, the researchers built a classifier meant to tell apart patients with distant-metastatic papillary thyroid cancer. The Shannon index was used to assess repertoire diversity, and the Morisita-Horn index was used to assess tumor-blood repertoire similarity. The raw public reads went through TCRdb reprocessing: fastp at Q25, MiXCR clone calling, in-frame beta chains kept. What appears here as the V and J calls and clone size reflects TCRdb's work, not the paper's. The sample table records some 28,000 clones; about 17% of these occur just once. Clones ranked in the top ten supply around 4.7% of the sample.

The receptor was isolated from a female donor with papillary thyroid cancer or a benign thyroid nodule (not recorded which). Some clones in this sample may be carry-over from other donors' samples. Sequenced input: blood. The chain couples TRBV20-1 to TRBJ1-5; no D gene can be assigned with confidence. The nucleotides read TGCAGTGCTAGAGCCGGAGCGGGCAATCAGCCCCAGCATTTT. The encoded protein is CSARAGAGNQPQHF.